These T cell receptor beta chains were read from a single sample in a study of tumor-infiltrating lymphocytes in primary liver carcinoma. TCRdb analysed the multiplex PCR reads with MiXCR anew, one entry per CDR3 protein. The data show about 54,000 distinct CDR3 sequences, around three quarters seen once. Sequenced sample: liver tumor tissue from sampling region 2. All receptors derive from a man aged 40-50 years with primary liver carcinoma and hepatitis B virus infection. Each CDR3 is given with its conserved first and last residue. The D gene is left open where the match is weak. A clone size is listed for some rows: how often the clone was seen (once, few, many), or a class if it is expanded.

few	TRBJ1-1	-	TRBV19	CASSSRENTEAFF	TGTGCCAGTAGTAGCAGAGAGAACACTGAAGCTTTCTTT
-	TRBJ1-6	-	TRBV11-2	CVSGLHGANSPLHF	TGTGTCAGCGGCTTACATGGGGCGAATTCACCCCTCCACTTT
-	TRBJ2-1	TRBD2	TRBV2	CASSILAGHYNEQFF	TGTGCCAGCAGTATACTAGCGGGACATTACAATGAGCAGTTCTTC
-	TRBJ1-2	-	TRBV6-5	CASSYSPLIGYTF	TGTGCCAGCAGTTACTCCCCTCTCATTGGTTACACCTTC
-	TRBJ1-2	-	TRBV6-5	CAISDGRKNYGYTF	TGTGCCATTTCGGACGGGAGAAAAAACTATGGCTACACCTTC
few	TRBJ1-5	-	TRBV20-1	CSAIQVGSNQPQHF	TGCAGTGCGATACAGGTGGGGAGCAATCAGCCCCAGCATTTT
-	TRBJ1-3	-	TRBV11-2	CTRSLGHSGNTIYF	TGTACCAGGAGCTTGGGGCACTCTGGAAACACCATATACTTT
-	TRBJ2-3	-	TRBV30	CVWTRDSADTQYF	TGTGTCTGGACTCGCGACAGCGCAGATACGCAGTATTTT
-	TRBJ2-3	-	TRBV6-1	CASSGTGDTQYF	TGTGCCAGCAGTGGGACGGGGGATACGCAGTATTTT
-	TRBJ2-7	-	TRBV11-2	CTSTPLEAAHYVQYF	TGTACCAGCACACCCTTGGAAGCGGCCCACTACGTGCAGTACTTC
many	TRBJ2-5	TRBD2	TRBV5-1	CASSSGTSGVQETQYF	TGCGCCAGCAGCTCAGGGACTAGCGGGGTCCAAGAGACCCAGTACTTC
few	TRBJ1-1	TRBD1	TRBV11-2	CASSPGGRGAASGTEAFF	TGTGCCAGCAGCCCGGGGGGCAGGGGGGCGGCTAGTGGCACTGAAGCTTTCTTT
few	TRBJ2-7	TRBD1	TRBV29-1	CSIPWAGGYEQYF	TGCAGCATTCCCTGGGCAGGGGGCTACGAGCAGTACTTC
-	TRBJ2-3	TRBD2	TRBV5-1	CASSSAGGRTDTQYF	TGCGCCAGCAGCTCAGCGGGAGGGCGTACAGATACGCAGTATTTT
once	TRBJ1-2	-	TRBV12-3/TRBV12-4	CASSQQNGYGYTF	TGTGCCAGCAGCCAACAGAACGGCTATGGGTACACGTTC
-	TRBJ2-7	TRBD1	TRBV10-3	CVIRQGQSSCEQYF	TGTGTCATTAGACAGGGCCAGAGCTCCTGCGAGCAGTACTTC
many	TRBJ1-5	-	TRBV6-1	CASSDIQGQGVPQHF	TGTGCCAGCAGTGATATTCAGGGGCAGGGCGTTCCCCAGCATTTT
medium-sized	TRBJ2-7	TRBD1	TRBV11-2	CASSLTDRDGYEQYF	TGTGCCAGCAGCCTCACCGACAGGGACGGCTACGAGCAGTACTTC
-	TRBJ2-1	TRBD1	TRBV19	CVSSQGAPVDEQFF	TGTGTCAGTAGTCAGGGGGCTCCGGTCGATGAGCAGTTCTTC
-	TRBJ2-7	TRBD2	TRBV29-1	CSGGGAVGQYF	TGCAGCGGGGGGGGAGCAGTCGGGCAGTACTTC
-	TRBJ2-1	TRBD2	TRBV11-1	CASSLGLAREVDNGQFF	TGTGCCAGTAGCCTGGGACTAGCGAGAGAAGTTGACAATGGGCAGTTCTTC
medium-sized	TRBJ2-1	-	TRBV4-1	CASSQRSVTYNEQFF	TGCGCCAGCAGCCAAAGATCTGTGACCTACAATGAGCAGTTCTTC
few	TRBJ2-5	TRBD2	TRBV20-1	CSARDFKLAIQETQYF	TGCAGTGCTAGAGATTTCAAACTAGCGATCCAAGAGACCCAGTACTTC
-	TRBJ2-4	-	TRBV2	CASSVGGLYIQYF	TGTGCCAGCAGTGTTGGGGGTCTGTACATTCAGTACTTC
-	TRBJ2-2	-	TRBV12-5	CASGFSGVSNAGELFF	TGTGCTAGTGGTTTCTCGGGGGTATCGAACGCCGGGGAGCTGTTTTTT
-	TRBJ2-1	TRBD2	TRBV12-3/TRBV12-4	CASRRLAGLNEQFF	TGTGCCAGCCGCAGACTAGCGGGTCTCAATGAGCAGTTCTTC
-	TRBJ2-1	-	TRBV29-1	CSVVRLRSEQFF	TGCAGCGTTGTTAGGTTGAGATCTGAGCAGTTCTTC
-	TRBJ2-7	TRBD2	TRBV19	CAPGNGRSYEQYF	TGTGCTCCGGGAAACGGGAGGTCCTACGAGCAGTACTTC
-	TRBJ1-6	TRBD1	TRBV10-3	CDISHDRGGSPLHF	TGTGACATCAGTCACGACAGGGGAGGATCACCCCTACACTTT
once	TRBJ2-3	TRBD1	TRBV6-1	CASSAGQGIATTDTQYF	TGTGCCAGCAGTGCCGGACAGGGAATAGCGACGACAGATACGCAGTATTTT
-	TRBJ2-2	TRBD2	TRBV6-5	CANSLLGLAGWPIGELFF	TGTGCCAACAGTCTTCTCGGACTAGCGGGATGGCCTATCGGGGAGCTGTTTTTT
-	TRBJ2-7	TRBD1	TRBV12-3/TRBV12-4	CASSLGDRSYKQYF	TGTGCCAGCAGTTTGGGGGACAGATCCTACAAGCAGTATTTC
-	TRBJ2-6	-	TRBV28	CASNRGSGANVLTF	TGTGCCAGCAACCGGGGCTCTGGGGCCAACGTCCTGACTTTC
-	TRBJ1-5	-	TRBV6-5	CASNSSGGGQPQHF	TGTGCCAGCAACTCCTCGGGAGGGGGTCAGCCCCAGCATTTT
-	TRBJ2-7	-	TRBV7-9	CASSLTNTYEQYF	TGTGCCAGCAGCTTAACTAATACCTACGAGCAGTACTTC
-	TRBJ1-2	-	TRBV4-1	CASSQDFVRGRSLSYTF	TGCGCCAGCAGCCAAGATTTTGTTCGGGGCAGGTCCCTTAGCTACACCTTC
-	TRBJ2-5	TRBD2	TRBV29-1	CSVGPIPGLAGGYRDETQYF	TGCAGCGTTGGCCCAATCCCCGGACTAGCGGGAGGGTATAGGGATGAGACCCAGTACTTC
many	TRBJ1-1	-	TRBV12-5	CASGLEGSPPTF	TGTGCTAGTGGTTTGGAAGGGTCACCACCTACCTTT
-	TRBJ2-3	-	TRBV14	CASSQVRLDTQYF	TGTGCCAGCAGCCAAGTGAGATTAGATACACAGTATTTT
-	TRBJ2-2	-	TRBV7-3	CASSLKPTPTGELFF	TGTGCCAGCAGCTTAAAGCCGACCCCTACCGGGGAGCTGTTTTTT
medium-sized	TRBJ2-1	TRBD2	TRBV11-2	CASSLGWTRDYNEQFF	TGTGCCAGCAGCTTAGGCTGGACTAGGGACTACAATGAGCAGTTCTTC
-	TRBJ1-1	-	TRBV6-6	CASSSERVAANIEAFF	TGTGCCAGCAGTTCAGAAAGAGTTGCCGCTAACATTGAAGCTTTCTTT
many	TRBJ2-7	-	TRBV28	CASNGRGGHEQYF	TGTGCCAGCAATGGCAGGGGGGGCCACGAGCAGTACTTC
-	TRBJ2-1	TRBD2	TRBV12-3/TRBV12-4	CASSPFGLAVGNGQFF	TGTGCCAGCAGCCCCTTCGGACTAGCGGTGGGCAATGGGCAGTTCTTC
-	TRBJ1-4	-	TRBV6-5	CASSLTGSGNEKLFF	TGTGCCAGCAGTCTCACGGGGTCGGGGAATGAAAAACTGTTTTTT
many	TRBJ2-3	-	TRBV5-1	CASSELNLGGDTQYF	TGCGCCAGCAGCGAGCTTAACCTAGGGGGAGATACGCAGTATTTT
-	TRBJ1-1	-	TRBV29-1	CSVVRSSNTEVFF	TGCAGCGTTGTGCGCAGTTCGAACACTGAAGTTTTCTTT
-	TRBJ2-5	-	TRBV11-1	CASNLVKDGQLHGTQYF	TGTGCAAGCAACTTAGTAAAAGACGGACAGCTCCACGGGACCCAGTACTTC
-	TRBJ2-2	-	TRBV20-1	CSTKGVGANTGELFF	TGCAGTACTAAAGGCGTAGGGGCAAACACCGGGGAGCTGTTTTTT
-	TRBJ1-6	-	TRBV7-8	CASSLGRQENNSFLHF	TGTGCCAGCAGCTTAGGTCGACAGGAGAATAATTCATTCCTCCACTTT
-	TRBJ2-5	TRBD2	TRBV10-2	CASSNGTSGFGGTQYF	TGCGCCAGCAGTAACGGGACTAGCGGGTTTGGGGGGACCCAGTACTTC
-	TRBJ2-7	-	TRBV28	CANSRTYKKEYF	TGTGCCAACAGCCGGACGTATAAGAAGGAGTACTTC
-	TRBJ2-3	-	TRBV11-2	CTSSERGRHTDAQYF	TGTACCAGCAGCGAACGGGGCAGGCACACAGATGCGCAGTATTTT